The 3 T cell receptor beta chains below were found in one sample sequenced in a study of post-analysis software for immune sequencing data. Study-wide results and caveats: Five or six TRBV segments, including TRBV5-6, TRBV5-1 and TRBV20-1, were more frequent in patients than controls.

Unique molecular identifiers were built into the TCR beta cDNA libraries. MiXCR, applied by TCRdb to the PCR reads, yields one record per CDR3 protein. The data show roughly 800,000 distinct CDR3 sequences, 25% to 30% seen once. Their antigens are not known. Material: blood. These receptors were obtained from a girl aged 5-17 years with multiple sclerosis.

This clonotype has just a few counts. The rearrangement uses TRBV5-8 and TRBJ1-1; perhaps TRBD1 as D (5 bases). The V gene's germline CDR1 is SGHTS and CDR2 YDEGEE. V lost 4 bases and J 3 bases, leaving 10 bases between the germline ends. The CDR3 runs 13 residues. CDR3 coding DNA: TGTGCCAGCAGCCTGACAGTGTACACTGAAGCTTTCTTT. Translating it yields CASSLTVYTEAFF.

The chain is built from TRBV2 and TRBJ2-3; 11 nucleotides line up with TRBD1. In germline, CDR1 is SNHLY, CDR2 FYNNEI. Trimming took 6 bases from V and 4 from J; bases not matched to a gene: 9. The length of the CDR3 is 16 residues. The CDR3 loop is CASRALKGQGADTQYF. In DNA, the CDR3 is TGTGCCAGCAGAGCGCTTAAGGGACAGGGGGCAGATACGCAGTATTTT.

The chain uses TRBV6-5 and TRBJ2-3; D gene uncertain. Germline V CDR1 and CDR2: MNHEY, SVGAGI. Between the trimmed V and J ends, which lost 0 bases and 0 bases, there was a span of 4 bases. The CDR3 covers 14 residues. CDR3 in DNA: TGTGCCAGCAGTTACTCGAGAAGCACAGATACGCAGTATTTT. Translating gives CASSYSRSTDTQYF.